One sample yielded the 2 T cell receptor beta chains listed below, sequenced in a study of shared clonotypes between healthy human individuals. Profiled with immunoSEQ multiplex PCR; TCRdb holds only in-frame clones, not every one. Seen here are fewer than 1.4 million clones, about 80% observed once, and the top ten hold around 0.61%. Material for sequencing was memory CD4+ T cells from PBMCs. Subset in this sample: CD45RA-negative fraction. The receptors come from a young man in good health. Some clones in this sample may be carry-over from other donors' samples.

This clone was seen more than once but under ten times. The chain uses TRBV19 and TRBJ1-5; perhaps TRBD1 as D (5 bases). The CDR3 extends over 14 amino acids. Trimming pared 7 bases from V and 6 bases from J, leaving 16 bases between. The germline CDR1 and CDR2 sequences are LNHDA and SQIVND (reference sequence). The CDR3 nucleotides are TGTGCCAGTATGGCAGGGAGGAACGTTCAGCCCCAGCATTTT. Translating it yields CASMAGRNVQPQHF.

The genes are TRBV15 and TRBJ1-4, with 10 bases aligning to TRBD1. The J segment lost 7 bases and the V segment lost 1 base, leaving 3 bases of the junction unmatched. CDR1 and CDR2 from the germline V gene are LNHNV and YYDKDF (reference sequence). This CDR3 spans 15 amino acids. CDR3: CATSRATGGVEKLFF. In DNA, the CDR3 is TGTGCCACCAGCAGAGCGACAGGGGGCGTTGAAAAACTGTTTTTT. Full variable domain (remainder filled in from reference TRBV15 and TRBJ1-4): DAMVIQNPRYQVTQFGKPVTLSCSQTLNHNVMYWYQQKSSQAPKLLFHYYDKDFNNEADTPDNFQSRRPNTSFCFLDIRSPGLGDTAMYLCATSRATGGVEKLFFGSGTQLSVL.